Sequencing of this TCR beta chain was carried out in a study of blood T cell repertoires in COVID-19. Study as a whole: Acute and convalescent COVID-19 samples came from the United States, Italy and Spain. Sources were T cells, B-cell-depleted T cells, or PBMCs; the material itself was cDNA or gDNA.

Per the study methods: Estimates of nucleated cell counts were drawn from the amplification of reference gene primers. Sequencing was performed with immunoSEQ multiplex PCR; in TCRdb, only in-frame clones are kept and a portion is missing. That table gives V, J and clone size, and the DNA gave D and trimming. Found here are 35,000 to 45,000 clones, approximately 70% of them singletons; the top ten hold under 75%. Losses at the gene ends were 3 bases for V and 5 bases for J; bases not matched to a gene: 11. CDR3 length: 16 amino acids. Germline V gene data show CDR1 as MNHEY and CDR2 as SMNVEV (reference sequence).

The chain combines TRBV27 with TRBJ2-3, with 7 positions matching TRBD2. Sequencing was performed on peripheral blood. This receptor was identified in a man at least 80 years old with acute or convalescent COVID-19. CDR3 in amino acids: CASSLGLWGVGDTQYF. CDR3 sequence (DNA): TGTGCCAGCAGTTTGGGACTATGGGGGGTCGGAGATACGCAGTATTTT.